The 4 T cell receptor beta chains in this list originate from one sample, sequenced in a study of tumour-infiltrating T cells in Burkitt lymphoma. Sequenced by immunoSEQ multiplex PCR; TCRdb stores in-frame clones only, minus some. Among more than 40,000 clones listed, less than 35% were seen once. The specimen sequenced was tumor tissue. These receptors were collected from a human donor with Burkitt lymphoma.

This clone was observed a few times. The J gene is TRBJ1-6, the V gene TRBV4-3; D is perhaps TRBD1 (6 bases). The CDR3 loop spans 16 amino acids. Germline V gives CDR1 LGHNA, CDR2 YSLEER. V lost 0 bases and J 9 bases, leaving 15 bases between the germline ends. The CDR3 nucleotides read TGCGCCAGCAGCCAAGAAGGGCCAGGGGTTAGTTCACCCCTCCACTTT. Translation gives CASSQEGPGVSSPLHF.

This clone was picked up a small number of times. The chain joins TRBV27 to TRBJ1-5, with unresolved D. Trimming shortened V by 4 bases and J by 4 bases, and 5 bases separated the two germline ends. CDR3 length: 12 residues. The germline gives CDR1 MNHEY, CDR2 SMNVEV (reference sequence). CDR3 DNA: TGTGCCAGCAGTTCGACAAATCAGCCCCAGCATTTT. The encoded protein is CASSSTNQPQHF.

This clone came up a few times. The chain couples TRBV29-1 to TRBJ2-1; D gene uncertain. Germline V CDR1 and CDR2: SQVTM, ANQGSEA. Trimming took off 6 bases at V and 16 bases at J, with 13 bases between the two ends. The CDR3 extends over 9 amino acids. In DNA, the CDR3 is TGCAGCGTAGCGCCCGAGCCCTTCTTC. It is translated as CSVAPEPFF.

This clone was detected only a few times. This sequence joins TRBV6-5 and TRBJ2-5; D remains unclear. The length of the CDR3 is 14 residues. Germline CDR1 reads MNHEY; CDR2 reads SVGAGI. The germline V and J ends were trimmed by 7 bases and 5 bases, with 17 bases remaining between them. In DNA, the CDR3 is TGTGCCAGCACCGATGCTCTAACGCGGGAGACCCAGTACTTC. Its protein is CASTDALTRETQYF.